These T cell receptor beta chains were read from a single sample in a study of T cells in Graves' hyperthyroidism and ophthalmopathy. From the multiplex PCR reads, TCRdb called clonotypes with MiXCR, one entry per CDR3 protein. The sample has fewer than 650,000 distinct CDR3 sequences; 35% to 50% are singletons. The sample consisted of peripheral blood or thyroid tissue (not recorded which). These receptors all stem from an adult woman with Graves' disease, either hyperthyroidism or ophthalmopathy (not recorded which). Both conserved end residues are part of each CDR3. The D gene is left open where the match is weak. Clone size is not always given. Where it is, it says once, few, many or a class for expanded clones.

clone_size j_call v_call d_call cdr3_nt cdr3_aa
many TRBJ1-1 TRBV15 NA TGTGCCACCAGCAGAGAGCAGGGCTACACTGAAGCTTTCTTT CATSREQGYTEAFF
NA TRBJ2-7 TRBV10-2 NA TGTGCCAGCAGTTACCGGGGGTCCGAGCAGTACTTC CASSYRGSEQYF
NA TRBJ2-7 TRBV4-1 NA TGTGCCAGCAGCCAAGATCGGGCGGGAACCTACGAGCAGTACTTC CASSQDRAGTYEQYF
NA TRBJ1-4 TRBV4-1 TRBD1 TGCGCCAGCAGCCAATTCACAGGGGGTGAAAAACTGTTTTTT CASSQFTGGEKLFF
few TRBJ1-1 TRBV20-1 NA TGCAGTGCTAGCCCTCTTTGGGCTGAAGCTTTCTTT CSASPLWAEAFF
many TRBJ1-2 TRBV7-2 NA TGTGCCAGCAGGACCGGACAGAACTATGGCTACACCTTC CASRTGQNYGYTF
many TRBJ1-4 TRBV5-1 NA TGCGCCAGCAGCTTGGATCTGTCGGGATGGAGGTTTTTT CASSLDLSGWRFF
NA TRBJ1-2 TRBV6-1 TRBD1 TGTGCCAGCACTACGGGACAGTTCTATGGCTACACCTTC CASTTGQFYGYTF
few TRBJ2-7 TRBV4-3 NA TGCGCCAGCAGCCACGAAGGACAGCACTACGAGCAGTACTTC CASSHEGQHYEQYF
few TRBJ2-1 TRBV20-1 TRBD2 TGCAGTGCTGTCCCGGGACTAGCGGGAGAGTTCTTC CSAVPGLAGEFF
few TRBJ2-2 TRBV24-1 NA TGTGCCACCAGTGGCGGGCCGAACACCGGGGAGCTGTTTTTT CATSGGPNTGELFF
NA TRBJ1-6 TRBV7-2 NA TGTGCCAGCAGCCTCCCCACTTCGGTGTATAATTCACCCCTCCACTTT CASSLPTSVYNSPLHF
NA TRBJ1-1 TRBV10-3 NA TGTGCCAGCAGTTATACTGTAACAAACACTGAAGCTTTCTTT CASSYTVTNTEAFF
NA TRBJ2-2 TRBV25-1 NA TGTGCCAGCAGTGGGGCACAGAAACCGAACACCGGGGAGCTGTTTTTT CASSGAQKPNTGELFF
NA TRBJ1-6 TRBV27 NA TGTGCCAGCAGCCTGGGCCCGCCCTATAATTCACCCCTCCACTTT CASSLGPPYNSPLHF
NA TRBJ1-1 TRBV12-3/TRBV12-4 TRBD1 TGTGCCAGCAGTTTTAGAACAGGGGGTGATTTGGTGGCTTTCTTT CASSFRTGGDLVAFF
many TRBJ1-1 TRBV19 TRBD1 TGTGCCAGTAGACAGGGGAAAACTGAAGCTTTCTTT CASRQGKTEAFF
many TRBJ1-2 TRBV4-1 TRBD1 TGCGCCAGCAGTCTTGACAGGGGATTCCCTGGCTACACCTTC CASSLDRGFPGYTF
few TRBJ2-7 TRBV10-2 TRBD2 TGCGCCAGCAGTGAGTCACTAGCGGGAGTCTACGAGCAGTACTTC CASSESLAGVYEQYF
many TRBJ1-1 TRBV7-9 NA TGTGCCAGCCAGGACAACACTGAAGCTTTCTTT CASQDNTEAFF
NA TRBJ2-7 TRBV7-9 NA TGTGCCAGCTCTCCCTCTGGCGGTCGCCAACACGAGCAGTACTTC CASSPSGGRQHEQYF
NA TRBJ2-7 TRBV20-1 NA TGCAGTTCATACAGACAGGAGGATAGCTCCTACGAGCAGTACTTC CSSYRQEDSSYEQYF
few TRBJ2-2 TRBV10-2 NA TGCGCCAGCAAGGCTTTGAACACCGGGGAGCTGTTTTTT CASKALNTGELFF
many TRBJ2-2 TRBV2 NA TGTGCCAGCACCCCGGGGCTACCTAGCACCGGGGAGCTGTTTTTT CASTPGLPSTGELFF
NA TRBJ1-1 TRBV20-1 NA TGCAGTGCTCAGGACGGCGGGGTCATGAACACTGAAGCTTTCTTT CSAQDGGVMNTEAFF
many TRBJ2-7 TRBV20-1 TRBD1 TGCAGTGCAAGACCGGGACAGGGGGCGCAAGAGCAGTACTTC CSARPGQGAQEQYF
few TRBJ2-7 TRBV10-3 TRBD1 TGTGCTAGACCAGGGACAGAGATCTACGAGCAGTACTTC CARPGTEIYEQYF
NA TRBJ2-2 TRBV5-1 TRBD2 TGCGCCAGCAGCTTGTTAGGGACTAGCGAGAACACCGGGGAGCTGTTTTTT CASSLLGTSENTGELFF
NA TRBJ2-7 TRBV20-1 NA TGCAGTGCTCCCGCCTCGGACCGCTTCTACGAGCAGTACTTC CSAPASDRFYEQYF